This T cell receptor (beta chain) was retrieved from a study of T cells in Graves' hyperthyroidism and ophthalmopathy. This clonotype has a count of ten or more. Germline V gene data show CDR1 as MNHEY and CDR2 as SVGAGI. CDR3 length: 14 residues. Unmatched junction bases numbered 7, after V lost 6 bases and J lost 7 bases. It was RNA transcripts that yielded the amplified TCR beta CDR3 regions. During a first-round RT-PCR of the TCR CDR3, the HTBI primer set was used. TCRdb analysed the multiplex PCR reads with MiXCR anew, one entry per CDR3 protein. Here the sample spans 500,000 to 600,000 distinct CDR3 sequences, 35% to 55% being singletons.

The source of this sequence is a woman between 18 and 30 years old with Graves' hyperthyroidism. Sequenced sample: peripheral blood or thyroid tissue (not recorded which). The chain combines TRBV6-5 with TRBJ1-5, with TRBD1 matching 9 bases. CDR3 residues: CASRTDRGEQPQHF. CDR3 nucleotide sequence: TGTGCCAGCAGGACGGACAGGGGTGAGCAGCCCCAGCATTTT.